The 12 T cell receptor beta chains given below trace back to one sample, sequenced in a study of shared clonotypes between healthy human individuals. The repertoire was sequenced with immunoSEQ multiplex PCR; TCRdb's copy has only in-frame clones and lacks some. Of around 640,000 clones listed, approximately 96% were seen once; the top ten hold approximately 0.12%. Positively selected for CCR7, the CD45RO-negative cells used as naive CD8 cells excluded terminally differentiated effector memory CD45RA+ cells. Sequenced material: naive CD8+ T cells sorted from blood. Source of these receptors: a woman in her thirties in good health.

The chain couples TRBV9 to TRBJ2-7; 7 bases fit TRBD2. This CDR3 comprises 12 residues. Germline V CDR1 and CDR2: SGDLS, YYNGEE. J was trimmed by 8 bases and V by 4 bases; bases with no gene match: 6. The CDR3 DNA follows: TGTGCCAGCAGCCCGGGAGGCGCCCAGCAGTACTTC. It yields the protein CASSPGGAQQYF.

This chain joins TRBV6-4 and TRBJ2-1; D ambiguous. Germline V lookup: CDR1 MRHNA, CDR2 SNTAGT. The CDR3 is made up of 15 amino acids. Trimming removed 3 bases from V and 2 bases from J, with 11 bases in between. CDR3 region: CASSEESLTYNEQFF. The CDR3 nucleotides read TGTGCCAGCAGTGAGGAATCCTTAACCTACAATGAGCAGTTCTTC.

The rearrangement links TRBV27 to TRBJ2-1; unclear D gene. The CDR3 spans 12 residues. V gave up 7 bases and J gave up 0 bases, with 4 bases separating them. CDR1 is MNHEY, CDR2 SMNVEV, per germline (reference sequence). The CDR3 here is CASTDSYNEQFF. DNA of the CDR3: TGTGCCAGCACAGACTCCTACAATGAGCAGTTCTTC.

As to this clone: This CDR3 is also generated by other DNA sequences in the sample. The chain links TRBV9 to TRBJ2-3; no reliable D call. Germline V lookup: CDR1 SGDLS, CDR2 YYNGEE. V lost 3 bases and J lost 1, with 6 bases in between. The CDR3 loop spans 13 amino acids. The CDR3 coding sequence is TGTGCCAGCAGCGCTGGTGGCACAGATACGCAGTATTTT. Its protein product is CASSAGGTDTQYF.

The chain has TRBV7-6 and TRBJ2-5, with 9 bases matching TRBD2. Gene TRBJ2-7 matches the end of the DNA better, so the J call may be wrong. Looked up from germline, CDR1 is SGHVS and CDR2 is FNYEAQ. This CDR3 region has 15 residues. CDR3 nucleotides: TGTGCCAGCAGCTTATCCCCGCGGGAGGGAGCCGAGCAGTACTTC. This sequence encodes CASSLSPREGAEQYF.

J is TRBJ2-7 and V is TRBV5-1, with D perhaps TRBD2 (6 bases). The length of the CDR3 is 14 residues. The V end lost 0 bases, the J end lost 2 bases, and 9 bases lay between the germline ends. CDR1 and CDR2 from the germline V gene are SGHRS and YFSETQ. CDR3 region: CASSLGGEAYEQYF. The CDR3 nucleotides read TGCGCCAGCAGCTTGGGAGGGGAGGCCTACGAGCAGTACTTC.

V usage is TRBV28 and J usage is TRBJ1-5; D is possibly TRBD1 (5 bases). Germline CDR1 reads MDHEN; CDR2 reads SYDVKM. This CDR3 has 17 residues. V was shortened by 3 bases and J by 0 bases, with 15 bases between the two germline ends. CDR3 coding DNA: TGTGCCAGCAGTTTCGTCCGCAGGGCATATAGCAATCAGCCCCAGCATTTT. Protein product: CASSFVRRAYSNQPQHF.

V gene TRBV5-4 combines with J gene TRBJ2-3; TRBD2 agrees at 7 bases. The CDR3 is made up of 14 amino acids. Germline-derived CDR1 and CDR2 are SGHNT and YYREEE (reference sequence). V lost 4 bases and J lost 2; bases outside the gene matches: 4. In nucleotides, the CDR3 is TGTGCCAGCAGCGGGGAGGGATCCACAGATACGCAGTATTTT. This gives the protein CASSGEGSTDTQYF.

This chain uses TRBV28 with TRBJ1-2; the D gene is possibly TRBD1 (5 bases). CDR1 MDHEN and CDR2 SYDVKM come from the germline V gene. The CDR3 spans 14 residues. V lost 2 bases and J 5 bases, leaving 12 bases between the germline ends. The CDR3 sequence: CASSLRGVVYGYTF. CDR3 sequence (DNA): TGTGCCAGCAGTTTACGGGGGGTCGTATATGGCTACACCTTC.

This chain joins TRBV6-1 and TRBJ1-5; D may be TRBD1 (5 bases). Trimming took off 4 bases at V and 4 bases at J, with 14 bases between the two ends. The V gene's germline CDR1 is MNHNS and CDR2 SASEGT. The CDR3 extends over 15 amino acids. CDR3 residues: CASSALWGWNQPQHF. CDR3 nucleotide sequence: TGTGCCAGCAGTGCTCTATGGGGCTGGAATCAGCCCCAGCATTTT.

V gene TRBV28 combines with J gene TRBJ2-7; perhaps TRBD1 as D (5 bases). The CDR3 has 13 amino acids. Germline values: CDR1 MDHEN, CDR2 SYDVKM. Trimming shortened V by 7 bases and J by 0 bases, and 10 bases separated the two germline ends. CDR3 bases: TGTGCCAGCACGACAGTGAGCTCCTACGAGCAGTACTTC. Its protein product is CASTTVSSYEQYF.

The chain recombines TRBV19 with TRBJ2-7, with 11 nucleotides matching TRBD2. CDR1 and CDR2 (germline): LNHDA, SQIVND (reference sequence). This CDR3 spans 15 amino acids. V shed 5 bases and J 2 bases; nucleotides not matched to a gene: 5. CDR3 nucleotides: TGTGCCAGTAGTCCCTCTAGCGGGAGGACCTACGAGCAGTACTTC. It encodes CASSPSSGRTYEQYF. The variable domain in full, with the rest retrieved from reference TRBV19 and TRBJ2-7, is DGGITQSPKYLFRKEGQNVTLSCEQNLNHDAMYWYRQDPGQGLRLIYYSQIVNDFQKGDIAEGYSVSREKKESFPLTVTSAQKNPTAFYLCASSPSSGRTYEQYFGPGTRLTVT.